Listed below are T cell receptor beta chains from one sample, sequenced in a study of CD8 T cells in Susac syndrome. MiXCR was run by TCRdb on the immunoSEQ multiplex PCR reads, yielding one entry per CDR3 protein. The sample records tens of thousands of distinct CDR3 sequences, roughly 90% being singletons. Specimen: CD8+ T cells from PBMCs. Source of these receptors: a human donor with multiple sclerosis. Both conserved end residues are part of each CDR3. The D gene is left open where the match is weak. Expanded clones get a size class; other rows say once, few or many, or leave the size out.

v_call	j_call	d_call	clone_size	cdr3_nt	cdr3_aa
TRBV7-7	TRBJ2-1	TRBD2	-	TGTGCCAGCAGCCCACGGACTAGCGGTAACTACAATGAGCAGTTCTTC	CASSPRTSGNYNEQFF
TRBV14	TRBJ2-3	TRBD1	-	TGTGCCAGCAGCCCGACAGGGACCACAGATACGCAGTATTTT	CASSPTGTTDTQYF
TRBV7-6	TRBJ2-3	TRBD2	-	TGTGCCAGCAGCTTAGGACTAGCGGGAGGGCCAAGCACAGATACGCAGTATTTT	CASSLGLAGGPSTDTQYF
TRBV28	TRBJ1-2	-	-	TGTGCCAGCAGTTGGCAGGGTGTAGATGGCTACACCTTC	CASSWQGVDGYTF
TRBV15	TRBJ2-1	-	once	TGTGCCACCAGCAGCATGACCGGGACATACTACAATGAGCAGTTCTTC	CATSSMTGTYYNEQFF
TRBV28	TRBJ2-1	TRBD2	-	TGTGCCAGCAGTAAAGATGATGGGCGGGAGGGCCTCTACAATGAGCAGTTCTTC	CASSKDDGREGLYNEQFF
TRBV9	TRBJ2-1	-	-	TGTGCCAGCAGCGTGGGCCAGGGGAGGGCCAATGAGCAGTTCTTC	CASSVGQGRANEQFF
TRBV5-6	TRBJ2-1	-	-	TGTGCCAGCAGCTTGGGCCAGGGGGGCTACAATGAGCAGTTCTTC	CASSLGQGGYNEQFF
TRBV28	TRBJ2-1	-	-	TGTGCCAGCAGTTTGATCAGCTACAATGAGCAGTTCTTC	CASSLISYNEQFF
TRBV12-3/TRBV12-4	TRBJ2-3	TRBD1	-	TGTGCCAGCTTTAAGGCAGGGGGATACACAGATACGCAGTATTTT	CASFKAGGYTDTQYF
TRBV7-9	TRBJ1-2	-	-	TGTGCCAGCAGCTTATCCGTAACCTCGCGCGGCTACACCTTC	CASSLSVTSRGYTF
TRBV4-1	TRBJ2-1	-	-	TGCGCCAGCAGCCACCGCCGGGAGCAGTTCTTC	CASSHRREQFF
TRBV4-3	TRBJ1-2	TRBD1	-	TGCGCCAGCAGCCAAGGCCGGGACAGGGGGCGGTTTAACTATGGCTACACCTTC	CASSQGRDRGRFNYGYTF
TRBV12-3/TRBV12-4	TRBJ1-2	-	-	TGTGCCAGCACCCAAAGGGGGGGCGCGGGCTACACCTTC	CASTQRGGAGYTF
TRBV4-3	TRBJ2-2	-	once	TGCGCCAGCAGCCAAGTTTTTCCAGGGCCCACCGGGGAGCTGTTTTTT	CASSQVFPGPTGELFF
TRBV2	TRBJ2-1	TRBD2	-	TGTGCCAGCAGTCCTACTAGCGGTGAGCAGTTCTTC	CASSPTSGEQFF
TRBV7-9	TRBJ1-1	-	once	TGTGCCAGCGGTGCAGGGGCTGATGAAGCTTTCTTT	CASGAGADEAFF
TRBV9	TRBJ2-7	-	once	TGTGCCAGCAGCCCTAGACTAGAGGGCCCCTACGAGCAGTACTTC	CASSPRLEGPYEQYF
TRBV2	TRBJ1-1	-	-	TGTGCCAGTTCTGGGCCCCAGGGGTCATTGGGTGAAGCTTTCTTT	CASSGPQGSLGEAFF
TRBV4-1	TRBJ1-2	-	-	TGCGCCAGCAGCCAAGATCGGGTGGAAAGCTATGGCTACACCTTC	CASSQDRVESYGYTF
TRBV28	TRBJ2-7	-	-	TGTGCCAGCAACCCTAGCAGGGGATCCTACGAGCAGTACTTC	CASNPSRGSYEQYF
TRBV27	TRBJ2-7	-	once	TGTGCCAGCAGTTTCGGCCCCGGGGGCGAGCAGTACTTC	CASSFGPGGEQYF
TRBV14	TRBJ2-1	-	-	TGTGCCAGCAGCCCCTGGACTAACAACAATGAGCAGTTCTTC	CASSPWTNNNEQFF
TRBV18	TRBJ2-7	-	-	TGTGCCAGCTCACCAGGTTACTACGAGCAGTACTTC	CASSPGYYEQYF